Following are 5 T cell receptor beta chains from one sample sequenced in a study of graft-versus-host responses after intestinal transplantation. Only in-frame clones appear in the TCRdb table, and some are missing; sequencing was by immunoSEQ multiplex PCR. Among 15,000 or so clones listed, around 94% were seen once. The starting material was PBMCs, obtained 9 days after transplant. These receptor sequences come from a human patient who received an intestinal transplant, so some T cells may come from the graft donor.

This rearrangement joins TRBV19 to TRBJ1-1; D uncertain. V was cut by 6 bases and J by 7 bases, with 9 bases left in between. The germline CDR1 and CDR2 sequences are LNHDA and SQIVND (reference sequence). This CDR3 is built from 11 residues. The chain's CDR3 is CASRIGVEAFF. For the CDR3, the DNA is TGTGCCAGTAGGATCGGAGTTGAAGCTTTCTTT.

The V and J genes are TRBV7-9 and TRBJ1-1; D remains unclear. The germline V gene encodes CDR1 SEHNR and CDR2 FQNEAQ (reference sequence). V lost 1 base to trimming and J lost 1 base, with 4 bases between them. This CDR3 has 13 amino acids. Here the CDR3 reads CASSLGQNTEAFF. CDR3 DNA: TGTGCCAGCAGCTTAGGACAGAACACTGAAGCTTTCTTT.

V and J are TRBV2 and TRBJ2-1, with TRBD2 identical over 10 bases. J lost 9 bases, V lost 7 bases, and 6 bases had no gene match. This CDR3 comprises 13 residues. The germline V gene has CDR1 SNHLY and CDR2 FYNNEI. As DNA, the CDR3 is TGTGCCAGCAAAGCGGGGGGGGGAAGTGAGCAGTTCTTC. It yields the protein CASKAGGGSEQFF. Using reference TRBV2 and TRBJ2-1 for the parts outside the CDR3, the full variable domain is EPEVTQTPSHQVTQMGQEVILRCVPISNHLYFYWYRQILGQKVEFLVSFYNNEISEKSEIFDDQFSVERPDGSNFTLKIRSTKLEDSAMYFCASKAGGGSEQFFGPGTRLTVL.

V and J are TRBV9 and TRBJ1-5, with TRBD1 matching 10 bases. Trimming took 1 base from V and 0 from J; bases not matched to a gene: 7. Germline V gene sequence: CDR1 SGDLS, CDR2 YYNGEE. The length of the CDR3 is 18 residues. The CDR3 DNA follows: TGTGCCAGCAGCGTACAGGACAGGGGGGACTATAGCAATCAGCCCCAGCATTTT. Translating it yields CASSVQDRGDYSNQPQHF.

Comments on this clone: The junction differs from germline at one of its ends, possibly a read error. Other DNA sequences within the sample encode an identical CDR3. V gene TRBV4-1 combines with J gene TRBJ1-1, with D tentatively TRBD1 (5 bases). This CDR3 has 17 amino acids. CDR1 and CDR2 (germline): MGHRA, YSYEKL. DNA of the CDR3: TGCGCCAGCAGCCAAGAACCCCCGGGACGGGTTAACACCGAAGCTTTCTTT. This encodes CASSQEPPGRVNTEAFF.